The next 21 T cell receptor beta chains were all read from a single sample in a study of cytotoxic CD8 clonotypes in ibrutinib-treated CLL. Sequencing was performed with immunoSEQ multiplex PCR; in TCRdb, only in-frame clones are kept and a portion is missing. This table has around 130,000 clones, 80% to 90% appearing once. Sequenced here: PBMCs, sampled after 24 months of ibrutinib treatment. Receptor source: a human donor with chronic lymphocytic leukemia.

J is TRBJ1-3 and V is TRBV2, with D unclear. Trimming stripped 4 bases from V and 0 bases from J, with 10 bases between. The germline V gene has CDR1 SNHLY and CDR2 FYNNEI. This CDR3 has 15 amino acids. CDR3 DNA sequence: TGTGCCAGCAGTGGGAGTGGGGTCTCTGGAAACACCATATATTTT. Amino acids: CASSGSGVSGNTIYF.

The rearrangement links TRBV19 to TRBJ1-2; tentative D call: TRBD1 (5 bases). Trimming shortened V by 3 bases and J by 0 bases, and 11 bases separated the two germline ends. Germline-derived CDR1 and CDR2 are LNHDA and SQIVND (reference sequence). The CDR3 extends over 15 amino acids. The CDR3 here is CASSIGHNTNYGYTF. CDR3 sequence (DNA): TGTGCCAGTAGTATCGGACACAATACTAACTATGGCTACACCTTC. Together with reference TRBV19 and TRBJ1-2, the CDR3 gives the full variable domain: DGGITQSPKYLFRKEGQNVTLSCEQNLNHDAMYWYRQDPGQGLRLIYYSQIVNDFQKGDIAEGYSVSREKKESFPLTVTSAQKNPTAFYLCASSIGHNTNYGYTFGSGTRLTVV.

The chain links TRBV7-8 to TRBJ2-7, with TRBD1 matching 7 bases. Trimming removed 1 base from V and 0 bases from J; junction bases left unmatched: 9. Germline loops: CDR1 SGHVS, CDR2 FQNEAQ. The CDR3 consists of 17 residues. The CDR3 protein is CASSLVGDRVISYEQYF. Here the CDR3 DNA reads TGTGCCAGCAGCTTAGTCGGCGACAGGGTGATCTCCTACGAGCAGTACTTC.

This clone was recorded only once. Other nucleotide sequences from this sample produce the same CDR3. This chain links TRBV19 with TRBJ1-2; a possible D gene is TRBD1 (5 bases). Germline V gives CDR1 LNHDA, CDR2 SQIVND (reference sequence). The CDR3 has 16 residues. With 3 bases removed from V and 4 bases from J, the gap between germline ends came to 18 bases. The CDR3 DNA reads TGTGCCAGTAGTATTGGAGGAGAAGGGGTCCCCTATGGCTACACCTTC. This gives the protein CASSIGGEGVPYGYTF.

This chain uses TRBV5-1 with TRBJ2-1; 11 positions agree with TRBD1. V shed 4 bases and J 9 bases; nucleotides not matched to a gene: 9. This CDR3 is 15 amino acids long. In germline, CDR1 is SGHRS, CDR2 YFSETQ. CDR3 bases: TGCGCCAGCAGCCACGGACAGGGGGCAAAAGTTGAGCAGTTCTTC. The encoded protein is CASSHGQGAKVEQFF. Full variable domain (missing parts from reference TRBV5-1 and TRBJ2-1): KAGVTQTPRYLIKTRGQQVTLSCSPISGHRSVSWYQQTPGQGLQFLFEYFSETQRNKGNFPGRFSGRQFSNSRSEMNVSTLELGDSALYLCASSHGQGAKVEQFFGPGTRLTVL.

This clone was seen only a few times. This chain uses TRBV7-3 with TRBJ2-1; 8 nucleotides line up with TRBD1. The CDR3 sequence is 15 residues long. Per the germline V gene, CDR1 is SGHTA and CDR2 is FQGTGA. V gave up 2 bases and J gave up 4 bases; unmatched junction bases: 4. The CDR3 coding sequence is TGTGCCAGCAGCTTAGACAGGGGCGAGTACAATGAGCAGTTCTTC. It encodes CASSLDRGEYNEQFF.

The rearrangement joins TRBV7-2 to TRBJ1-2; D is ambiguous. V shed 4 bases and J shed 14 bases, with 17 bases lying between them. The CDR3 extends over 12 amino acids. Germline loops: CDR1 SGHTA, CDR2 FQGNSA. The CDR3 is CASSSALAARTF. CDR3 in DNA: TGTGCCAGCAGCTCCGCCCTTGCGGCTAGGACCTTC.

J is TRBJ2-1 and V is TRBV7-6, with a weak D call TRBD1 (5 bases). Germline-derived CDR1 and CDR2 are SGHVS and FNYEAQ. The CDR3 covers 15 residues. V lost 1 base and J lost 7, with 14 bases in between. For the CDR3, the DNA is TGTGCCAGCAGCTTAGATCATGGACCAGGGAATGAGCAGTTCTTC. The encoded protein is CASSLDHGPGNEQFF.

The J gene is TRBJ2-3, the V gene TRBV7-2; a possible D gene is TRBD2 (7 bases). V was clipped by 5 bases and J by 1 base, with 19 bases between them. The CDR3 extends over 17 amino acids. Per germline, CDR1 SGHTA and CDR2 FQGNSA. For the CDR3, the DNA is TGTGCCAGCAGCCAGGACTGGGGGGGCCGAGGCACAGATACGCAGTATTTT. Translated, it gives CASSQDWGGRGTDTQYF.

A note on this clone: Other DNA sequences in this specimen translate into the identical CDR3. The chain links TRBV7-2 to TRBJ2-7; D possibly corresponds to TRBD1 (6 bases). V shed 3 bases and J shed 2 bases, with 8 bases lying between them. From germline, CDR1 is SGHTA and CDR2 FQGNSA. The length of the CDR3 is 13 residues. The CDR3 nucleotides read TGTGCCAGCAGCTTGGACAGAACCTACGAGCAGTACTTC. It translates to CASSLDRTYEQYF.

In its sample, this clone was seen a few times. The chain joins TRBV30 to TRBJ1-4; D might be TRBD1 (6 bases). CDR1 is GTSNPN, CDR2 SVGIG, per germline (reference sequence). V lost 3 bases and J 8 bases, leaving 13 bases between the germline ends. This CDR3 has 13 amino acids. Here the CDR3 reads CAWSDGQGEKLFF. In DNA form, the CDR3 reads TGTGCCTGGAGCGACGGTCAGGGGGAAAAACTGTTTTTT.

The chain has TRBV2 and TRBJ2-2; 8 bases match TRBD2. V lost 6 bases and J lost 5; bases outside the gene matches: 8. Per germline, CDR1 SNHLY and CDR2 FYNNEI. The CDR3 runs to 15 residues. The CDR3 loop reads CASRFAERGTGELFF. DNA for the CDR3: TGTGCCAGCAGATTTGCCGAGCGGGGGACCGGGGAGCTGTTTTTT.

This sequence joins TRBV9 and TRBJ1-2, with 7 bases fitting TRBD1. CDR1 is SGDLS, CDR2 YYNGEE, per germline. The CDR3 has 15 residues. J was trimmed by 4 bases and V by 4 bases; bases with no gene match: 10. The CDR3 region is CASSSRQGVGYGYTF. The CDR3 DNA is TGTGCCAGCAGCTCGCGACAGGGCGTGGGCTATGGCTACACCTTC.

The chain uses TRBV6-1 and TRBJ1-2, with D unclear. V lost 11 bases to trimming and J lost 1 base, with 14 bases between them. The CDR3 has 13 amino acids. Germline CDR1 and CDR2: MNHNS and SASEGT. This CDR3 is CASARQLNYGYTF. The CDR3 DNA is TGTGCCTCGGCAAGGCAGCTTAACTATGGCTACACCTTC.

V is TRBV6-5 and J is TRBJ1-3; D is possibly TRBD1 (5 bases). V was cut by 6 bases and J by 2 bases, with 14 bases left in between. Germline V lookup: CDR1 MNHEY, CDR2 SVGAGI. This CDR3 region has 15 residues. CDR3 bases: TGTGCCAGCAGACGTGGGACGGCGACTGGAAACACCATATATTTT. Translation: CASRRGTATGNTIYF.

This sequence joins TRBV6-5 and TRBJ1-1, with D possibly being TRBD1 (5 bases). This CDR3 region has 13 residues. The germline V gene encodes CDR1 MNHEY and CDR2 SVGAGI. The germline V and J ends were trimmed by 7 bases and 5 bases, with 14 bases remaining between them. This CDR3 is CASTRGGGTEAFF. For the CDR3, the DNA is TGTGCCAGCACCCGCGGGGGAGGGACTGAAGCTTTCTTT.

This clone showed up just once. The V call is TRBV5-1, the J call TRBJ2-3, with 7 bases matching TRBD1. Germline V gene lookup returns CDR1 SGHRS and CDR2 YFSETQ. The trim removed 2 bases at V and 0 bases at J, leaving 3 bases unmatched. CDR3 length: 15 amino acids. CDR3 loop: CASSFGTASTDTQYF. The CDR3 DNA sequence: TGCGCCAGCAGCTTTGGGACAGCTAGCACAGATACGCAGTATTTT.

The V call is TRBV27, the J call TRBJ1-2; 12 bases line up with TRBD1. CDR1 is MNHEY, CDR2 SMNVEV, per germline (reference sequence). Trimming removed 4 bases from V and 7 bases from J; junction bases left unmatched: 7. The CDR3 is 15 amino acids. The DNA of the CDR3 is TGTGCCAGCAGTTCCCCGGGACAGGGGGCAAGTGGCTACACCTTC. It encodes CASSSPGQGASGYTF.

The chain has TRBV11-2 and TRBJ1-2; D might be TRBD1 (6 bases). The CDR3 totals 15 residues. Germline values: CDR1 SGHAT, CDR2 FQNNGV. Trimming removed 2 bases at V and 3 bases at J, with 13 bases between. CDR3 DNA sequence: TGTGCCAGCAGCTTAATCAGGGACAAGGACTATGGCTACACCTTC. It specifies CASSLIRDKDYGYTF.

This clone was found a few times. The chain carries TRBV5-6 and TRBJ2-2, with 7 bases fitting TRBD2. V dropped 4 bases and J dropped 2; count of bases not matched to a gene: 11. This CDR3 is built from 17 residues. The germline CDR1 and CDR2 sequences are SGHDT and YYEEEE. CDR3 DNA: TGTGCCAGCAGCCCCACCGGGACTACGACCAACACCGGGGAGCTGTTTTTT. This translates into CASSPTGTTTNTGELFF.

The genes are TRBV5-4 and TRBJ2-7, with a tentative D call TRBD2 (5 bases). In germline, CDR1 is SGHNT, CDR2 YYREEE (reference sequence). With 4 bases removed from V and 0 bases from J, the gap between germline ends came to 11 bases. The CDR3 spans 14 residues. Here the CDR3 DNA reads TGTGCCAGCAGCATGACTAAGGGCTCCTACGAGCAGTACTTC. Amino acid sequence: CASSMTKGSYEQYF.